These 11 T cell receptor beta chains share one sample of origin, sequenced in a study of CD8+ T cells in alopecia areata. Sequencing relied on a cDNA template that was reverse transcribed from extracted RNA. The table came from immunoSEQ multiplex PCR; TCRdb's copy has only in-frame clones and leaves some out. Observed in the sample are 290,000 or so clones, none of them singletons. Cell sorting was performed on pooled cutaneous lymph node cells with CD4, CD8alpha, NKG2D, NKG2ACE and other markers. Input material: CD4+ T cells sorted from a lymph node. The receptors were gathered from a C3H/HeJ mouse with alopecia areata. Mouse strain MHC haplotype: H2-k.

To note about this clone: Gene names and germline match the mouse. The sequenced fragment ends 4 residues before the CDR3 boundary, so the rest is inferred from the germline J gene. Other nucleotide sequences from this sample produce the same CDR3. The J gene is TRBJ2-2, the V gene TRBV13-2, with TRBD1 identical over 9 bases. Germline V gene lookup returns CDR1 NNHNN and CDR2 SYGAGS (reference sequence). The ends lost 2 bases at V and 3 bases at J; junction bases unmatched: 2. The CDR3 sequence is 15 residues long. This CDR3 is CASGEQGADTGQLYF. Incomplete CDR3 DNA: TGTGCCAGCGGTGAACAGGGGGCGGACACCGGG.

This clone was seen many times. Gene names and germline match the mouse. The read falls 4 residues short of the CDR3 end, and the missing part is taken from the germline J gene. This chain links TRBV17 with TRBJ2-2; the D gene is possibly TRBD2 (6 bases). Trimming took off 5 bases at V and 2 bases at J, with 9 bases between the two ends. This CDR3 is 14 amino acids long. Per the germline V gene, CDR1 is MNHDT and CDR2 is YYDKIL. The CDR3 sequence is CASSGDSNTGQLYF. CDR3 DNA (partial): TGTGCTAGCAGTGGGGACTCGAACACCGGG.

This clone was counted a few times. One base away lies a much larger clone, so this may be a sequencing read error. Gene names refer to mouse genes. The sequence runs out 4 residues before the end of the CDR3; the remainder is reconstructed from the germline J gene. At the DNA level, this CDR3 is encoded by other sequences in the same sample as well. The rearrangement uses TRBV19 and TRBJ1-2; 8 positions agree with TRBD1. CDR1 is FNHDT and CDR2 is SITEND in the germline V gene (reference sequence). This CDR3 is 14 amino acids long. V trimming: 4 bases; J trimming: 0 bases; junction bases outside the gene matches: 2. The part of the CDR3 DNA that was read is TGTGCCAGCAGTTACAGGGGGGCAAACTCC. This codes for CASSYRGANS. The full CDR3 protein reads CASSYRGANSDYTF. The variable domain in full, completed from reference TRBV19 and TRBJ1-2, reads GGIITQTPKFLIGQEGQKLTLKCQQNFNHDTMYWYRQDSGKGLRLIYYSITENDLQKGDLSEGYDASREKKSSFSLTVTSAQKNEMAVFLCASSYRGANSDYTFGSGTRLLVI.

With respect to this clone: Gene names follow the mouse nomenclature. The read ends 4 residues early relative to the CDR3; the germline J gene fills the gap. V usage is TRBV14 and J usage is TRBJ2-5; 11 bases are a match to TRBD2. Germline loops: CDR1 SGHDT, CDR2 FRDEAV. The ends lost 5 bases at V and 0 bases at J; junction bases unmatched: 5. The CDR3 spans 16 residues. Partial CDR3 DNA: TGTGCCAGCAGGCGGACTGGGGGGTTTAACCAAGAC. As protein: CASRRTGGFNQD. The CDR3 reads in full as CASRRTGGFNQDTQYF.

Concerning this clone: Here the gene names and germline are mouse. The CDR3 bases that were read are TGTGCCAGCAGTTTGGGGAAAGAC. Encoded protein: CASSLGKD. The whole CDR3 region reads CASSLGKDTQYF. V is TRBV13-1 and J is TRBJ2-5; D is perhaps TRBD2 (5 bases). The read gets to within 4 residues of the CDR3 end, and the germline J gene fills in the rest. The CDR3 extends over 12 amino acids. Germline V lookup: CDR1 NSHNY, CDR2 SYGAGN.

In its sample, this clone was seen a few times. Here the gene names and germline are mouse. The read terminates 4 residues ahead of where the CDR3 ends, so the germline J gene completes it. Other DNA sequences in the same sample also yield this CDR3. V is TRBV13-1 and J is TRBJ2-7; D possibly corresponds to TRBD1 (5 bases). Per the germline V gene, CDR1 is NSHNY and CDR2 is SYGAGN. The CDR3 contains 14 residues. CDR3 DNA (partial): TGTGCCAGCAGTGATGCTGGACAAAAATAT. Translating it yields CASSDAGQKY. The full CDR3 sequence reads CASSDAGQKYEQYF.

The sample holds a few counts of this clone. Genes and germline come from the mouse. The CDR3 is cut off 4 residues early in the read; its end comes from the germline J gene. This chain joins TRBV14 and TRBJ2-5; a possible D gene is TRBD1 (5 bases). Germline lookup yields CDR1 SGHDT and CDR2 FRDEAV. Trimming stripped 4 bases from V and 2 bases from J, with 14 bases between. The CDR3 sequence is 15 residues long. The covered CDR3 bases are TGTGCCAGCAGTCGCACACTCAGGGTCCAAGAC. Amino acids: CASSRTLRVQD. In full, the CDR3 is CASSRTLRVQDTQYF.

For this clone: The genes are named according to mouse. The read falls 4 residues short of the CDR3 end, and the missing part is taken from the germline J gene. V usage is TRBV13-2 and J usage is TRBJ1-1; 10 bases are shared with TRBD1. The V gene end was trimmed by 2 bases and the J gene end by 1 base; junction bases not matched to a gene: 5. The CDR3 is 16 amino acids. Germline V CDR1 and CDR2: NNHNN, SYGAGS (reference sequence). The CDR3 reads CASGEVGTGVNTEVFF. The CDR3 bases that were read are TGTGCCAGCGGTGAAGTGGGGACAGGGGTGAACACA.

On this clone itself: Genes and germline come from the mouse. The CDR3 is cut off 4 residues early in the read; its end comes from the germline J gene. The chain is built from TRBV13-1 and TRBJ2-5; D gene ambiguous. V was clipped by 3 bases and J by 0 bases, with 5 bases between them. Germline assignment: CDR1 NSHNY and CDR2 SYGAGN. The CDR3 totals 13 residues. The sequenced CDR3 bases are TGTGCCAGCAGTGCACAGAACCAAGAC. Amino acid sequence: CASSAQNQD. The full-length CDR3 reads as CASSAQNQDTQYF.

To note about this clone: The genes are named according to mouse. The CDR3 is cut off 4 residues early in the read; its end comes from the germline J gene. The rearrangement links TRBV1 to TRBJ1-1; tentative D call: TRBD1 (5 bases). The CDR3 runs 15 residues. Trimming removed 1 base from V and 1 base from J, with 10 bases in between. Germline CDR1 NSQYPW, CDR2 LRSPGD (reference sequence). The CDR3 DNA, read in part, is TGCACCTGCAGTGCAGCCCCTGACAGAAACACA. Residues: CTCSAAPDRNT. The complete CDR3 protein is CTCSAAPDRNTEVFF.

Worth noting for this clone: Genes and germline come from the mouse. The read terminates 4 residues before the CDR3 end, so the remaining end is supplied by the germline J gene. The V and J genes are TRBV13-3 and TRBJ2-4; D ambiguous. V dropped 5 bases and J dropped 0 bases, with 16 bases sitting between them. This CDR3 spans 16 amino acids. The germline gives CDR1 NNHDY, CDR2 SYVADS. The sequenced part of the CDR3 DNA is TGTGCCAGCAGCGGTGACAAAAACCCTAGTCAAAAC. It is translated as CASSGDKNPSQN. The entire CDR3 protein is CASSGDKNPSQNTLYF. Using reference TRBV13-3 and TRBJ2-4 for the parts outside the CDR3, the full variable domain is EAAVTQSPRSKVAVTGGKVTLSCHQTNNHDYMYWYRQDTGHGLRLIHYSYVADSTEKGDIPDGYKASRPSQENFSLILELASLSQTAVYFCASSGDKNPSQNTLYFGAGTRLSVL.